This T cell receptor beta chain was sequenced during a study of cytomegalovirus exposure and HLA in healthy donors. Whole-study results and caveats: For TCR beta chains, V- and J-gene trimming was later linked to a missense DCLRE1C variant.

CDR1 SEHNR and CDR2 FQNEAQ come from the germline V gene (reference sequence). The CDR3 has 15 amino acids. The V and J ends lost 5 bases and 9 bases, in that order; junction bases with no gene match: 8. 13 Jbeta primers and 60 Vbeta primers were used for the PCR. This table comes from immunoSEQ multiplex PCR, and its TCRdb copy is limited to in-frame clones, with some not included. The sample holds 110,000 to 150,000 clones, about 70% seen once. Points on this clone: No antigen is known for it.

The chain carries TRBV7-9 and TRBJ2-1; 12 bases are a match to TRBD1. Sequenced: PBMCs. This TCR was recovered from a woman aged 40 to 55 in good health and CMV-seronegative. The CDR3 nucleotides read TGTGCCAGCAGCACCCGGGACAGGGGGCGAGGTGAGCAGTTCTTC. Its protein product is CASSTRDRGRGEQFF. Complete variable domain (other parts from reference TRBV7-9 and TRBJ2-1): DTGVSQNPRHKITKRGQNVTFRCDPISEHNRLYWYRQTLGQGPEFLTYFQNEAQLEKSRLLSDRFSAERPKGSFSTLEIQRTEQGDSAMYLCASSTRDRGRGEQFFGPGTRLTVL.